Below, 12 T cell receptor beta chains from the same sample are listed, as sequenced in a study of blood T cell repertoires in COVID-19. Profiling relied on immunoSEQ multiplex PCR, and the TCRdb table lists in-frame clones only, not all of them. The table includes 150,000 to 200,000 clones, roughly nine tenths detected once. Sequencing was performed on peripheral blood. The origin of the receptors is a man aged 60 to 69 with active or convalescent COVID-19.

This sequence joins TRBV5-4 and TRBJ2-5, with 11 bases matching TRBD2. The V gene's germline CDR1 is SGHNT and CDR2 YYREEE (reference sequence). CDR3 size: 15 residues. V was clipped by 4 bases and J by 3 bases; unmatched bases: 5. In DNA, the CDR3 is TGTGCCAGCAGCCGGGGACTAGCGGACAAAGAGACCCAGTACTTC. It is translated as CASSRGLADKETQYF.

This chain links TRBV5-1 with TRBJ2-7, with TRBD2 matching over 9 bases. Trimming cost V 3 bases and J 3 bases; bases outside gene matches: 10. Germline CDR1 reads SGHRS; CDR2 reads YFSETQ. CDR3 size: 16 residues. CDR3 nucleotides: TGCGCCAGCAGCTACCTTATAGCGGGAGTAGTCTACGAGCAGTACTTC. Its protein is CASSYLIAGVVYEQYF.

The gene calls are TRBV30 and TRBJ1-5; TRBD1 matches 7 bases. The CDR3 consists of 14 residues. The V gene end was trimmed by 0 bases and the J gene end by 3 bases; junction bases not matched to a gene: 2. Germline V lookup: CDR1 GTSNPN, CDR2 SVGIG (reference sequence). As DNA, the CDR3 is TGTGCCTGGAGTGTCGGGACAGTCAATCAGCCCCAGCATTTT. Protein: CAWSVGTVNQPQHF.

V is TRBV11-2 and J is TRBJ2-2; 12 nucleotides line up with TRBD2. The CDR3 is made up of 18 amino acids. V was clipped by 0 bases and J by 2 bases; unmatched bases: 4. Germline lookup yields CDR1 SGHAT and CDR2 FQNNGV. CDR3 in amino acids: CASSLEPSGRANTGELFF. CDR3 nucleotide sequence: TGTGCCAGCAGCTTAGAGCCTAGCGGGAGGGCCAACACCGGGGAGCTGTTTTTT.

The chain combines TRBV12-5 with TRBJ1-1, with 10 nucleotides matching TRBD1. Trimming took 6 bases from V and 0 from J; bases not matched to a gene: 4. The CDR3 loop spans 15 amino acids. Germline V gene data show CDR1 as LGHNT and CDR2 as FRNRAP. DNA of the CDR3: TGTGCTAGTGGCCCGGGACAGGGGTTGAACACTGAAGCTTTCTTT. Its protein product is CASGPGQGLNTEAFF.

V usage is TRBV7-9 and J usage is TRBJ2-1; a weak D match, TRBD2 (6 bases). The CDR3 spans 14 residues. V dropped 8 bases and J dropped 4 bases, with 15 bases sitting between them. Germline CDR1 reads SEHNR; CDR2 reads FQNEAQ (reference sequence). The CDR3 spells CASGEEQSYNEQFF. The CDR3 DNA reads TGTGCCAGCGGGGAGGAACAGTCTTACAATGAGCAGTTCTTC.

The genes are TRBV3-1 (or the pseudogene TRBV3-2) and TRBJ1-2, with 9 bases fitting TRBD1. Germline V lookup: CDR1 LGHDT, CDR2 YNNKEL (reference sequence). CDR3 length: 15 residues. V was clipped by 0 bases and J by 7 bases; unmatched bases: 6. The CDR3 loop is CASSQDFTGGRGYTF. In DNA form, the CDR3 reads TGTGCCAGCAGCCAAGATTTCACAGGGGGCCGTGGCTACACCTTC.

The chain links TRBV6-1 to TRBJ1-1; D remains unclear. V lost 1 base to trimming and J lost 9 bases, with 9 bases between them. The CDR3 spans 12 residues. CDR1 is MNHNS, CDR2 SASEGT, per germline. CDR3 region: CASSEGRPQAFF. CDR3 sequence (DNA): TGTGCCAGCAGTGAAGGGCGGCCCCAAGCTTTCTTT.

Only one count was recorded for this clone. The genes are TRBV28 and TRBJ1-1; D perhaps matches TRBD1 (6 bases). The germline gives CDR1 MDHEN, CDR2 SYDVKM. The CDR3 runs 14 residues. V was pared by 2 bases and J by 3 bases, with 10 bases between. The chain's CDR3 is CASSLRGSYTEAFF. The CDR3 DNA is TGTGCCAGCAGTTTAAGGGGGTCGTACACTGAAGCTTTCTTT.

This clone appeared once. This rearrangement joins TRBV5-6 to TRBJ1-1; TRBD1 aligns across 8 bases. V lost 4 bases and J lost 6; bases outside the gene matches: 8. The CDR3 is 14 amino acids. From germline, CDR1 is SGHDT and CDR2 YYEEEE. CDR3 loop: CASSDGTGRPEAFF. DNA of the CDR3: TGTGCCAGCAGCGACGGGACAGGCCGCCCTGAAGCTTTCTTT.

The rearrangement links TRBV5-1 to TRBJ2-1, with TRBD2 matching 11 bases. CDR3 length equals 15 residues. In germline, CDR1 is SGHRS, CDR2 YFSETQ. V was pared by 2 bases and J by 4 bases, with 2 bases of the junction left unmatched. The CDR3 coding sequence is TGCGCCAGCAGCTTTAGCGGGGGGGAATACAATGAGCAGTTCTTC. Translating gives CASSFSGGEYNEQFF.

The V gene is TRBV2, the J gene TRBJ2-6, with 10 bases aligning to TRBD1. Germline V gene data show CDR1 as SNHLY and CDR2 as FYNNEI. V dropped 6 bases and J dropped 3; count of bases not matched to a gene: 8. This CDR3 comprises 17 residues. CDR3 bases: TGTGCCAGCAGGCTTCGGGACAGGGGTAATGGGGCCAACGTCCTGACTTTC. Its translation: CASRLRDRGNGANVLTF.